This T cell receptor (beta chain) came from a study of blood T cell repertoires in COVID-19. At the level of the study: Acute-phase and convalescent COVID-19 samples originated in the United States, Italy and Spain.

Germline values: CDR1 LNHDA, CDR2 SQIVND (reference sequence). The CDR3 runs to 16 residues. Trimming removed 4 bases from V and 4 bases from J; junction bases left unmatched: 9. The assay was immunoSEQ multiplex PCR, and TCRdb's table has in-frame clones only and misses some. The sample includes around 58,000 clones, around 90% of them seen just once. This TCR was recovered from a man aged 55 to 70 with active COVID-19. The source material was peripheral blood. The chain uses TRBV19 and TRBJ2-7, with TRBD2 identical over 11 bases. The CDR3 here is CASSTLQSSGRYEQYF. The CDR3 DNA reads TGTGCCAGTAGTACCCTCCAGTCTAGCGGGAGGTACGAGCAGTACTTC.